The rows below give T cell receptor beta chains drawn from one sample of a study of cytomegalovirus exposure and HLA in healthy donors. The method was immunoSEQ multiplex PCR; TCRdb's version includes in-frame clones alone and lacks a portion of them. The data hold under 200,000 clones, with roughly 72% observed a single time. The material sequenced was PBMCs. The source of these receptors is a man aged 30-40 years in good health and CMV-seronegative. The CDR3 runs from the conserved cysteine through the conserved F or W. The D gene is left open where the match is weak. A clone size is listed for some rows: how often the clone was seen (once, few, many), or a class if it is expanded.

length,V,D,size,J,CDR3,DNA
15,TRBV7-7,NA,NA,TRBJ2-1,CASSVGTPPYNEQFF,TGTGCTAGCAGCGTAGGGACTCCCCCCTACAATGAGCAGTTCTTC
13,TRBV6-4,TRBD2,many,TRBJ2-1,CATSGTSDNEQFF,TGTGCCACCTCCGGGACTAGTGACAATGAGCAGTTCTTC
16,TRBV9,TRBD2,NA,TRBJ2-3,CASSVDHGRAVDTQYF,TGTGCCAGCAGCGTAGATCACGGGAGGGCCGTGGATACGCAGTATTTT
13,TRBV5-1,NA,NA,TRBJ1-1,CASRPTGNTEAFF,TGCGCCAGCAGACCGACTGGGAACACTGAAGCTTTCTTT
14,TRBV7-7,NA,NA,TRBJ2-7,CASSLRQGLYEQYF,TGTGCCAGCAGCTTACGACAGGGACTCTACGAGCAGTACTTC
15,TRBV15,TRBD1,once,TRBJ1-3,CATSSWTGPGNTIYF,TGTGCCACCAGCAGCTGGACAGGCCCTGGAAACACCATATATTTT
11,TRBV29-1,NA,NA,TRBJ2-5,CSVPLGGEQYF,TGCAGCGTTCCTCTCGGAGGAGAGCAGTACTTC
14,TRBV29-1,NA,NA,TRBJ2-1,CSVDRPGLHNEQFF,TGCAGCGTTGACCGGCCGGGACTCCACAATGAGCAGTTCTTC
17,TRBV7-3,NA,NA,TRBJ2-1,CASSLRGGKTSRNEQFF,TGTGCCAGCAGCTTAAGAGGGGGGAAGACTAGCCGGAATGAGCAGTTCTTC
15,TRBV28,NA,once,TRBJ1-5,CASSFQAGGGRPQHF,TGTGCCAGCAGTTTCCAAGCCGGGGGTGGACGGCCCCAGCATTTT
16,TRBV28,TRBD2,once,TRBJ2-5,CASSFSRGLAGETQYF,TGTGCCAGCAGTTTTTCTCGCGGACTAGCGGGAGAGACCCAGTACTTC
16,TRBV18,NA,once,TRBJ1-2,CASSPRPTGRVDGYTF,TGTGCCAGCTCACCAAGACCCACGGGCAGGGTTGATGGCTACACCTTC
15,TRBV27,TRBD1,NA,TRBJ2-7,CASSLADRVYYEQYF,TGTGCCAGCAGTTTGGCCGACAGGGTTTACTACGAGCAGTACTTC
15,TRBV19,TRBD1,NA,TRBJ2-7,CASSRQGETPYEQYF,TGTGCCAGTAGTCGACAGGGGGAAACACCCTACGAGCAGTACTTC
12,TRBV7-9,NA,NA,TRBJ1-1,CASSLFSTEAFF,TGTGCCAGCAGCTTATTTAGCACTGAAGCTTTCTTT
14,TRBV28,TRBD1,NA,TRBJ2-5,CASRPPGQQETQYF,TGTGCCAGCAGACCGCCGGGACAGCAAGAGACCCAGTACTTC
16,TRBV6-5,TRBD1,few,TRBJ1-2,CASSYSQGGTDYGYTF,TGTGCCAGCAGTTACTCGCAAGGGGGGACAGACTATGGCTACACCTTC
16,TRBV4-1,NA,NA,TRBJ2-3,CASSHAGQPATDTQYF,TGCGCCAGCAGCCATGCCGGACAGCCGGCGACAGATACGCAGTATTTT
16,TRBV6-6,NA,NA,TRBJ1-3,CASSYPPNRSGNTIYF,TGTGCCAGCAGTTACCCCCCTAATCGCTCTGGAAACACCATATATTTT
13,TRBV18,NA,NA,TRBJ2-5,CASSPEFQETQYF,TGTGCCAGCTCACCGGAGTTCCAAGAGACCCAGTACTTC
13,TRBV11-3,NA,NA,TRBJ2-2,CASSLGGTGELFF,TGTGCCAGCAGCTTAGGCGGTACCGGGGAGCTGTTTTTT
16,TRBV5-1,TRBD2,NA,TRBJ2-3,CASSLSTSGQGGTQYF,TGCGCCAGCAGCCTAAGCACTAGCGGGCAGGGCGGTACGCAGTATTTT
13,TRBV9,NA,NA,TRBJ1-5,CASSGIQGWPQHF,TGTGCCAGCAGCGGAATCCAGGGCTGGCCCCAGCATTTT
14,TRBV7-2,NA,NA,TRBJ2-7,CASSSPQGSYEQYF,TGTGCCAGCAGCTCCCCCCAGGGGTCCTACGAGCAGTACTTC
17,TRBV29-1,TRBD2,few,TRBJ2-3,CSVRGTSGRAATDTQYF,TGCAGCGTGAGGGGGACTAGCGGGAGGGCCGCCACAGATACGCAGTATTTT
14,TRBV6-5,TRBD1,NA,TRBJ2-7,CASSSLDRADEQYF,TGTGCCAGCAGTTCCTTGGACAGGGCTGACGAGCAGTACTTC
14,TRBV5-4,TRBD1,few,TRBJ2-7,CASKTDRGPYEQYF,TGTGCCAGCAAAACGGACAGGGGGCCCTACGAGCAGTACTTC
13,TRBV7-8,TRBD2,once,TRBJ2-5,CASSLGLEETQYF,TGTGCCAGCAGCTTGGGACTAGAAGAGACCCAGTACTTC
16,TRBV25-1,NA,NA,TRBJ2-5,CASSEFRAGSQETQYF,TGTGCCAGCAGTGAATTTAGGGCGGGGTCCCAAGAGACCCAGTACTTC
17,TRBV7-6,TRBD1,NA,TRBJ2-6,CASSRGQGKSGANVLTF,TGTGCCAGCAGCCGGGGACAGGGGAAGTCCGGGGCCAACGTCCTGACTTTC
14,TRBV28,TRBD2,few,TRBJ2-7,CASSLDPGGGEQYF,TGTGCCAGCAGTCTAGACCCCGGGGGAGGGGAGCAGTACTTC
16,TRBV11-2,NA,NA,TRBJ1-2,CASSPNAGITNYGYTF,TGTGCCAGCAGCCCTAACGCAGGGATAACTAACTATGGCTACACCTTC
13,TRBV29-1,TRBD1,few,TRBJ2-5,CSWTGTGQETQYF,TGCAGCTGGACGGGGACAGGGCAAGAGACCCAGTACTTC
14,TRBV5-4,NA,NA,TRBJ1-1,CASSLDGGDTEAFF,TGTGCCAGCAGCTTGGATGGAGGAGACACTGAAGCTTTCTTT
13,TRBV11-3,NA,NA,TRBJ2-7,CASSAGQSYEQYF,TGTGCCAGCAGCGCGGGACAGAGCTACGAGCAGTACTTC
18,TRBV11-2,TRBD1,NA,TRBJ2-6,CASSLPAGGRAGANVLTF,TGTGCCAGCAGCTTACCGGCAGGGGGTAGAGCTGGGGCCAACGTCCTGACTTTC
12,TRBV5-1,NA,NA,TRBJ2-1,CASSPTGDEQFF,TGCGCCAGCAGCCCGACCGGGGATGAGCAGTTCTTC
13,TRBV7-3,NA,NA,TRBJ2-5,CASSQGHRETQYF,TGTGCCAGCAGCCAGGGTCATAGGGAGACCCAGTACTTC
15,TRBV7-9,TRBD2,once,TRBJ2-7,CASSLGEGDGYEQYF,TGTGCCAGCAGCTTAGGGGAGGGAGATGGATACGAGCAGTACTTC
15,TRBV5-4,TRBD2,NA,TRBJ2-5,CASGLAGAPQETQYF,TGTGCCAGCGGGCTAGCGGGAGCGCCACAAGAGACCCAGTACTTC
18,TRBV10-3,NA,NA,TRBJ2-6,CAISESRGRGSGANVLTF,TGTGCCATCAGTGAGTCCAGGGGTCGGGGCTCTGGGGCCAACGTCCTGACTTTC
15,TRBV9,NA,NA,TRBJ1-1,CASSHSSGGQWLAFF,TGTGCCAGCAGCCACTCCTCGGGGGGGCAGTGGTTGGCTTTCTTT
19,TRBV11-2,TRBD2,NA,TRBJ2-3,CASSETSGSHQRGTDTQYF,TGTGCCAGCAGCGAGACTAGCGGGAGTCACCAACGGGGCACAGATACGCAGTATTTT
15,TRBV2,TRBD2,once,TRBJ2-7,CASRELAGGPYEQYF,TGTGCCAGCAGGGAACTAGCGGGAGGCCCATACGAGCAGTACTTC
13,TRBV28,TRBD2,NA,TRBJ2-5,CASSYGLAGGRYF,TGTGCCAGCAGCTATGGACTAGCGGGGGGGCGGTACTTC
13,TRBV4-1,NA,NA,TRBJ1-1,CASSQPGRGEAFF,TGCGCCAGCAGCCAACCAGGCAGGGGAGAAGCTTTCTTT
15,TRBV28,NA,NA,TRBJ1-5,CASSLTPSSNQPQHF,TGTGCCAGCAGTTTAACTCCTAGTAGCAATCAGCCCCAGCATTTT
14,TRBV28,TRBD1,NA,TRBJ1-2,CASRATGEGYGYTF,TGTGCCAGCAGGGCGACAGGGGAAGGGTATGGCTACACCTTC
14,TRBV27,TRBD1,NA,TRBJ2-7,CASSRDRDARSQYF,TGTGCCAGCAGCCGGGACAGGGACGCCAGGTCGCAGTACTTC
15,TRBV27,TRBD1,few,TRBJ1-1,CASILNKGAWTEAFF,TGTGCCAGCATCCTAAATAAGGGGGCCTGGACTGAAGCTTTCTTT
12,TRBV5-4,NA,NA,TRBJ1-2,CAGRGLGYGYTF,TGTGCCGGGCGGGGTTTGGGCTATGGCTACACCTTC
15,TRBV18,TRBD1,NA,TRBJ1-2,CASSQGQGQDYGYTF,TGTGCCAGCTCACAGGGACAGGGGCAGGACTATGGCTACACCTTC
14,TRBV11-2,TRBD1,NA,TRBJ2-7,CASTIKDRGYEQYF,TGTGCCAGCACCATTAAGGACAGGGGGTACGAGCAGTACTTC
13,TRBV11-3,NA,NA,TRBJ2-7,CASSSDRDYEQYF,TGTGCCAGCAGCTCGGACAGAGACTACGAGCAGTACTTC
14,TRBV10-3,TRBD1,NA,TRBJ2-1,CAISTPQGAGEQFF,TGTGCCATCAGCACCCCGCAGGGGGCTGGGGAGCAGTTCTTC
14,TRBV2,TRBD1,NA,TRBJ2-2,CASTRDRGTGELFF,TGTGCCAGCACCCGGGACAGGGGCACCGGGGAGCTGTTTTTT
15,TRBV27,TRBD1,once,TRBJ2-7,CASSPRGTASYEQYF,TGTGCCAGCAGTCCTAGGGGGACAGCATCCTACGAGCAGTACTTC
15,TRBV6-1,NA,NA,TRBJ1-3,CASSPTRFSGNTIYF,TGTGCCAGCAGCCCCACGCGTTTCTCTGGAAACACCATATATTTT
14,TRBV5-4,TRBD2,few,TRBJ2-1,CASSIAGGHNEQFF,TGTGCCAGCAGCATAGCGGGGGGTCACAATGAGCAGTTCTTC
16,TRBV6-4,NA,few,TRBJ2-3,CASSDLGGAGLDTQYF,TGTGCCAGCAGTGACCTGGGGGGAGCGGGTTTAGATACGCAGTATTTT